This TCR beta chain is drawn from a study of graft-versus-host responses after intestinal transplantation. Profiling relied on immunoSEQ multiplex PCR, and the TCRdb table lists in-frame clones only, not all of them. The sample yields more than 70,000 clones, 85% to 95% seen once. A note on this clone: Its specificity is not known.

Looked up from germline, CDR1 is MGHRA and CDR2 is YSYEKL. V shed 0 bases, J shed 9 bases, and the junction held 8 bases outside the gene matches. This CDR3 region has 15 residues. Material: unstimulated CD8+ T cells sorted from spleen or lymph node cells, obtained before transplant. This TCR derives from a human donor who was the organ donor for an intestinal transplant. The rearrangement joins TRBV4-1 to TRBJ1-5; 7 bases are a match to TRBD1. The CDR3 loop reads CASSQEGSGGRPQHF. The CDR3, as DNA: TGCGCCAGCAGCCAAGAAGGGTCAGGGGGGAGGCCCCAGCATTTT.